A single T cell receptor beta chain is shown here with its context. This sample was included in a study of blood T cell repertoires in COVID-19. On the study more broadly: COVID-19 samples, acute and convalescent, were from the United States, Italy and Spain. T cells, B-cell-depleted T cells, or PBMCs provided the cDNA or gDNA that served as material.

Per the original data handling: Reference gene primer amplification gave estimated nucleated cell counts. Profiled with immunoSEQ multiplex PCR; TCRdb holds only in-frame clones, not every one. V and J calls and clone size come straight from that table; D and trimming were deduced from the DNA. The sample holds approximately 360,000 clones, about 90% seen once. This CDR3 has 15 residues. V gave up 2 bases and J gave up 4 bases, with 15 bases separating them. The germline gives CDR1 SEHNR, CDR2 FQNEAQ (reference sequence). V and J are TRBV7-9 and TRBJ2-7, with a possible D match to TRBD1 (6 bases). Input material: peripheral blood. This clonotype was sampled from a man younger than 35 with active or convalescent COVID-19. The CDR3 spells CASSLYSGGGYEQYF. CDR3 DNA sequence: TGTGCCAGCAGCTTATATTCTGGGGGCGGGTACGAGCAGTACTTC.